These T cell receptor beta chains were read from a single sample in a study of CD8 T cells in Susac syndrome. Using its own MiXCR run on the immunoSEQ multiplex PCR reads, TCRdb lists one record per CDR3 protein. The sample has 160,000 or so distinct CDR3 sequences, 90% to 95% seen once. The sequenced sample consisted of CD8+ T cells from PBMCs. The receptors come from a human donor with multiple sclerosis. The CDR3 runs from the conserved cysteine through the conserved F or W. D genes are given only for firm matches. Clone size is shown for a subset of rows, as once, few, many or a class of expanded clone.

d_call j_call clone_size v_call cdr3_length cdr3_nt cdr3_aa
- TRBJ2-1 - TRBV6-7 14 TGTGCCAGCCCCCCAGGCGCGGTGTACAATGAGCAGTTCTTC CASPPGAVYNEQFF
- TRBJ2-7 - TRBV6-1 14 TGTGCCAGCACATTAGCGGCTGACTGGGACGAGCAGTACTTC CASTLAADWDEQYF
TRBD1 TRBJ1-2 - TRBV23-1 14 TGCGCCAGCAGATCAGGGGGCAGGGAAGATGGCTACACCTTC CASRSGGREDGYTF
TRBD1 TRBJ2-1 - TRBV9 15 TGTGCCAGCAGCCACGGGGGGACAGGGGTCGATGAGCAGTTCTTC CASSHGGTGVDEQFF
TRBD2 TRBJ2-7 once TRBV28 15 TGTGCCAGCAGTTTCTCCCTAGCGGGAGACTACGAGCAGTACTTC CASSFSLAGDYEQYF
- TRBJ2-3 - TRBV24-1 15 TGTGCCACCAGTGTGGCAGCCCCGAGCACAGATACGCAGTATTTT CATSVAAPSTDTQYF
TRBD2 TRBJ2-3 - TRBV3-1 14 TGTGCCAGCAGACCGACTAGCTCGCGGGATACGCAGTATTTT CASRPTSSRDTQYF
- TRBJ2-3 - TRBV5-6 12 TGTGCCAGCAGCTTACCGTCGGATACGCAGTATTTT CASSLPSDTQYF
- TRBJ1-1 - TRBV4-1 13 TGCGCCAGCAGCCCAGGGGCGAACACTGAAGCTTTCTTT CASSPGANTEAFF
- TRBJ2-7 - TRBV20-1 14 TGCAGTGCTAGAGATCTACTCAGCTCCTACGAGCAGTACTTC CSARDLLSSYEQYF
TRBD2 TRBJ2-5 - TRBV3-1 16 TGTGCCAGCAGCCAAGGGACTAGCGGGGACCAAGAGACCCAGTACTTC CASSQGTSGDQETQYF
TRBD2 TRBJ2-7 - TRBV11-2 14 TGTGCCAGCAGCTTAGGGGGAGGGCCCTGGGAGCAGTACTTC CASSLGGGPWEQYF
- TRBJ1-1 - TRBV7-6 14 TGTGCCAGCAGCGTAAGGACTGTTAACACTGAAGCTTTCTTT CASSVRTVNTEAFF
- TRBJ2-7 - TRBV29-1 14 TGCAGCGTCACAGACAGCCACTGGGGCTACGAGCAGTACTTC CSVTDSHWGYEQYF
- TRBJ2-1 - TRBV7-9 13 TGTGCCAGCAGCGCGAGCTCCTACAATGAGCAGTTCTTC CASSASSYNEQFF
TRBD2 TRBJ2-3 - TRBV20-1 17 TGCAGTGCTAGAGGGTGGTCTACTAGCGGAGGCACAGATACGCAGTATTTT CSARGWSTSGGTDTQYF
- TRBJ2-1 once TRBV7-8 15 TGTGCCAGCAGCGTAGGGGGAAGGTACTACAATGAGCAGTTCTTC CASSVGGRYYNEQFF
- TRBJ1-5 - TRBV19 13 TGTGCCAGTAGGGATTATAGCAATCAGCCCCAGCATTTT CASRDYSNQPQHF
- TRBJ1-1 - TRBV3-1 14 TGTGCCAGCAGCCGCCGGGACACGTACACTGAAGCTTTCTTT CASSRRDTYTEAFF
- TRBJ2-7 - TRBV7-9 11 TGTGCCAGCAGCTTAGCCCGCGAGCAGTACTTC CASSLAREQYF
- TRBJ1-5 - TRBV3-1 16 TGTGCCAGCAGCCAAGGGGGAGGGGGAGTCAATCAGCCCCAGCATTTT CASSQGGGGVNQPQHF
- TRBJ2-7 - TRBV27 13 TGTGCCAGCAGTTGGGGGCATTCCTACGAGCAGTACTTC CASSWGHSYEQYF
- TRBJ1-2 - TRBV27 16 TGTGCCAGCAGCCCGACTCCGGGGTGGGGTAACTATGGCTACACCTTC CASSPTPGWGNYGYTF
- TRBJ1-5 once TRBV6-1 16 TGTGCCAGCAGCACCCCTGGGGACAACCCGGGGCAGCCCCAGCATTTT CASSTPGDNPGQPQHF
- TRBJ2-3 - TRBV27 13 TGTGCCAGCACCCGGAGGGGAGCAGATACGCAGTATTTT CASTRRGADTQYF
- TRBJ2-5 - TRBV7-8 14 TGTGCCAGCAGCTTACTAGGACCCCAAGAGACCCAGTACTTC CASSLLGPQETQYF
TRBD2 TRBJ2-3 - TRBV27 16 TGTGCCAGCAGTTCCAGGACTAGCGGGTTCACAGATACGCAGTATTTT CASSSRTSGFTDTQYF
TRBD2 TRBJ2-7 once TRBV9 13 TGTGCCAGCACCCCTCGAACGGGGGGCGAGCAGTACTTC CASTPRTGGEQYF